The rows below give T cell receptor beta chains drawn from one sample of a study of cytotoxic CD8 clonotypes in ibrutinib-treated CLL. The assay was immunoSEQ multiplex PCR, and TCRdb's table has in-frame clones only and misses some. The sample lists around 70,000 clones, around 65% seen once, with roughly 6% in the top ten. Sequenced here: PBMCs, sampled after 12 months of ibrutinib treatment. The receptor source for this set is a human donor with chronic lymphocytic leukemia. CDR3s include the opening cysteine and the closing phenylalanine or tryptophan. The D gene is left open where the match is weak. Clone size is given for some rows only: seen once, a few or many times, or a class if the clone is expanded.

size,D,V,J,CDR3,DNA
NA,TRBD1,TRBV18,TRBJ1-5,CASSAAGTGVSEYAYQPQHF,TGTGCCAGCTCAGCAGCCGGGACAGGGGTTTCCGAATATGCCTATCAGCCCCAGCATTTT
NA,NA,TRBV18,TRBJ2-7,CASSPPIASSYEQYF,TGTGCCAGCTCACCACCGATAGCTAGCTCCTACGAGCAGTACTTC
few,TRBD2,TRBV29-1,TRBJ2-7,CSVEDGLAGSEQYF,TGCAGCGTTGAAGATGGTCTAGCGGGGAGCGAGCAGTACTTC
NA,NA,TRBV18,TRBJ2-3,CASSPSSSDTQYF,TGTGCCAGCTCACCGTCTTCGTCGGATACGCAGTATTTT
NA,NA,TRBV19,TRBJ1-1,CASSTSSDLGNTEAFF,TGTGCCAGTAGTACCTCGTCGGACCTGGGGAACACTGAAGCTTTCTTT
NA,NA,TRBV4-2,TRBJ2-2,CASSQETIGELFF,TGTGCCAGCAGCCAAGAGACAATCGGGGAGCTGTTTTTT
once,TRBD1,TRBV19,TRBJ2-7,CASSPGQGAYEQYF,TGTGCCAGTAGTCCGGGGCAGGGGGCATACGAGCAGTACTTC
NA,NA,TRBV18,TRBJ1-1,CASSPQSQRNTEAFF,TGTGCCAGCTCCCCTCAGAGTCAGCGGAACACTGAAGCTTTCTTT
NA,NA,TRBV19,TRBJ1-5,CASSQSGRMHF,TGTGCCAGCAGCCAAAGTGGACGGATGCATTTT
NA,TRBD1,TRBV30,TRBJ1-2,CAWNRDRTNYGYTF,TGTGCCTGGAACCGGGACAGGACCAACTATGGCTACACCTTC
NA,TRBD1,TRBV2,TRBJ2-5,CASRMTGGKETQYF,TGTGCCAGCAGGATGACAGGGGGGAAAGAGACCCAGTACTTC
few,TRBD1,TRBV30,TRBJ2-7,CAWAKQGTSYEQYF,TGTGCCTGGGCCAAACAGGGGACGTCCTACGAGCAGTACTTC
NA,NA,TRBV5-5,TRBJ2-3,CASSGLGGQGRADTQYF,TGTGCCAGCAGCGGGCTTGGGGGGCAGGGCCGAGCGGATACGCAGTATTTT
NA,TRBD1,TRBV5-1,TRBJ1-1,CASSLAGTGTTEAFF,TGCGCCAGCAGCTTGGCCGGGACAGGGACCACTGAAGCTTTCTTT
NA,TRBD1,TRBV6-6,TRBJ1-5,CASSYRGGQGYQPQHF,TGTGCCAGCAGTTACCGGGGGGGACAGGGCTATCAGCCCCAGCATTTT
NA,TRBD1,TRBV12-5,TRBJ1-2,CASGLPHRGRYTF,TGTGCTAGTGGTTTGCCGCACAGGGGTCGCTACACCTTC
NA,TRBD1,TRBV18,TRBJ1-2,CASSPTQGASNYGYTF,TGTGCCAGCTCACCGACACAGGGGGCGTCTAACTATGGCTACACCTTC
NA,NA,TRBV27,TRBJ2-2,CASKENRGTGELFF,TGTGCCAGCAAGGAGAATAGGGGGACCGGGGAGCTGTTTTTT
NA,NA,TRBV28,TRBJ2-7,CASRSGVGAYEQYF,TGTGCCAGCCGCTCGGGCGTGGGGGCCTACGAGCAGTACTTC
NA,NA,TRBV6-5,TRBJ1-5,CASSSGVQPQHF,TGTGCCAGCAGTTCGGGGGTTCAGCCCCAGCATTTT
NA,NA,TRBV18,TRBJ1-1,CASSPLGDVNTEAFF,TGTGCCAGCTCACCACTAGGGGATGTGAACACTGAAGCTTTCTTT
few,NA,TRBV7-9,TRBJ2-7,CASSVNYEQYF,TGTGCCAGCAGCGTAAACTACGAGCAGTACTTC
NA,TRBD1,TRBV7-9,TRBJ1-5,CASSLGLGQGFSNQPQHF,TGTGCCAGCAGCTTAGGCTTGGGACAGGGTTTTAGCAATCAGCCCCAGCATTTT
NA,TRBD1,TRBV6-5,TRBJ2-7,CASSYSFQGAYEQYF,TGTGCCAGCAGTTACTCGTTTCAGGGGGCCTACGAGCAGTACTTC
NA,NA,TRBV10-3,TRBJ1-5,CAISESAQGQDQPQHF,TGTGCCATCAGTGAGTCGGCACAGGGTCAAGATCAGCCCCAGCATTTT
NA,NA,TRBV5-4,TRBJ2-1,CASRPFRDNEQFF,TGTGCCAGCAGACCCTTTAGAGACAATGAGCAGTTCTTC
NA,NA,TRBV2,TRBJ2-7,CASRARSLGPSSYEQYF,TGTGCCAGCAGAGCCCGTTCATTGGGGCCTAGCTCCTACGAGCAGTACTTC
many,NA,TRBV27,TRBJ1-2,CASSLKMDSIYGYTF,TGTGCCAGCAGTTTAAAGATGGACAGCATCTATGGCTACACCTTC
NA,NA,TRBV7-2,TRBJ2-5,CASSFSVVGETQYF,TGTGCCAGCAGCTTTTCAGTCGTTGGGGAGACCCAGTACTTC
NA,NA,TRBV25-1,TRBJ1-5,CASPARSNQPQHF,TGTGCCAGCCCCGCTAGGAGCAATCAGCCCCAGCATTTT
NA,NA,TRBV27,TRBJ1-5,CASKISNQPQHF,TGTGCCAGCAAAATTAGCAATCAGCCCCAGCATTTT
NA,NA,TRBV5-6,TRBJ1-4,CASHGGETTNEKLFF,TGTGCCAGCCATGGGGGGGAAACGACTAATGAAAAACTGTTTTTT
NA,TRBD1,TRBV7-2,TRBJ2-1,CASSFDRVLSREQFF,TGTGCCAGCAGCTTTGACAGGGTCCTAAGTCGGGAGCAGTTCTTC
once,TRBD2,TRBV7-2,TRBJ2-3,CASSLVVPGGPDTQYF,TGTGCCAGCAGCTTAGTGGTTCCGGGGGGGCCAGATACGCAGTATTTT
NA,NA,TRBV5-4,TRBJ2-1,CASSPGNEQFF,TGTGCCAGCAGTCCGGGGAATGAGCAGTTCTTC
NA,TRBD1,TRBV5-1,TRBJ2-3,CASSPQGADTQYF,TGCGCCAGCAGCCCCCAGGGGGCAGATACGCAGTATTTT
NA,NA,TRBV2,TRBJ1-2,CASSWLGQASGYTF,TGTGCCAGCAGTTGGCTGGGACAAGCGAGTGGCTACACCTTC
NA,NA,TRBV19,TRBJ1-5,CASSIRRNQPQHF,TGTGCCAGTAGTATACGGAGAAATCAGCCCCAGCATTTT
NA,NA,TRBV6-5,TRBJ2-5,CATGVGETQYF,TGTGCCACAGGGGTGGGGGAGACCCAGTACTTC
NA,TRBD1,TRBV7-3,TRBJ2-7,CASSFLTGAPYEQYF,TGTGCCAGCAGCTTCCTTACAGGGGCCCCCTACGAGCAGTACTTC
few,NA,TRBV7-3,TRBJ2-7,CASSKQVAYEQYF,TGTGCCAGCAGCAAACAGGTAGCCTACGAGCAGTACTTC